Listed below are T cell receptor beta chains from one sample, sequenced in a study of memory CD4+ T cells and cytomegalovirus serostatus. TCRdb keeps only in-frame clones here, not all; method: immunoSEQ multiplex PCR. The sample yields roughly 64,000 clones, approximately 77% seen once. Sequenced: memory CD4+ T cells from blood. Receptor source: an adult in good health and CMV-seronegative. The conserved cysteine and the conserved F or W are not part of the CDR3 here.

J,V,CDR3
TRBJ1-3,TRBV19,ASSTPGESSGNTIY
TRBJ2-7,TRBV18,ASSRSSGSSYEQY
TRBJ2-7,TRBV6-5,ASSYTGRGPYEQY
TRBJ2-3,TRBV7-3,ASSLGAGGPNTQY
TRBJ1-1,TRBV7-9,ASSFSGRGNTEAF
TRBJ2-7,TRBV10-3,AISVGYEQY
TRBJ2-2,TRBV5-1,ASSFRGVDTGELF
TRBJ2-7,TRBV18,ASSPPYGAHEQY
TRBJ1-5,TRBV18,ASSPSSGRSQPQH
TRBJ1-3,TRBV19,ASSRYGTGNTIY
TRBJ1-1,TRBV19,ASSTNTGLMNTEAF
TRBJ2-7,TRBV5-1,ASSLEPGTSGNSYEQY
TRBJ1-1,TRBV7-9,ASSSDFYTEAF
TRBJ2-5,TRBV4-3,ASSPHLQETQY
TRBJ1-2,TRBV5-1,ASSLNGYGYT
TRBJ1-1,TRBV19,ASSMGLVYDTEAF
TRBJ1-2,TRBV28,ASSFFGTGDRYGYT
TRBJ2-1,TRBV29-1,SGGGDSYNEQF
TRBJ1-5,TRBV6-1,ASSEGGGRNQPQH
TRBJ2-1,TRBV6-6,ASSSLAGGANEQF
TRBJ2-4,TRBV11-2,ASSLGQNLAKNIQY
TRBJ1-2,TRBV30,ACIRSGQEFVTNYGYT
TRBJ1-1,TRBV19,ASSINGALNTEAF
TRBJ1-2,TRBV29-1,SVERIFGDGYT
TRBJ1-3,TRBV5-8,ASSRGGSGNTIY
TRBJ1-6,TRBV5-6,ASSLGRQGARNSPLH
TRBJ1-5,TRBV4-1,ASSDTGTGATPQH
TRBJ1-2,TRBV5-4,ASSLSGNYGYT
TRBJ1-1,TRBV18,ASSPPYRDTEAF
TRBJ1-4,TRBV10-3,AISDRGNEKLF
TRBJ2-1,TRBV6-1,ASSEAIGEQF
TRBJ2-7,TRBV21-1,ASGRTGLSYEQY
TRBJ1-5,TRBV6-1,ASSEDSRNQPQH
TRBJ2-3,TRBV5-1,ASSPPATRASTDTQY
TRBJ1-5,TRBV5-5,ASSLKYAGDSGNQPQH
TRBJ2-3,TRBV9,ASSASSGDTDTQY
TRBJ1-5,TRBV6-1,ASSDHLVDGQPQH
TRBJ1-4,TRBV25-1,ASRGQEQKLF
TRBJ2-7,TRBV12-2,ASRFPTGIEQY
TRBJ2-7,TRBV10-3,AISDRGAAYEQY
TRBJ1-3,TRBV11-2,ASSLTGGTGNTIY
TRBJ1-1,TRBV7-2,ASSLVAAGSGGTEAF
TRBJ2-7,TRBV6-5,ASSTTTGGEQY
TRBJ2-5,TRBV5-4,ASREDSAQETQY
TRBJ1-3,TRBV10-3,AISESGPSSVVDTIY
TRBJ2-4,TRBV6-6,AGAEHKNIQY
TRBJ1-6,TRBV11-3,ASSQGQENSPLH
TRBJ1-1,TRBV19,ASRPGQGIMNTEAF
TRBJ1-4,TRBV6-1,ASSTGGGTNEKLF
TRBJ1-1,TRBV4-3,ASSQVGLRGAKNTEAF
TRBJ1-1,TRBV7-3,ASSLSMNTEAF
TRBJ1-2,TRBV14,ASSQGQGRGYT
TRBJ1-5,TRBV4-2,ASSQEDRSNQPQH
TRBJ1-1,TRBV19,ASSIQKNTEAF
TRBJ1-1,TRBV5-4,ASSFRDRATEAF
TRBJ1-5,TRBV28,ASSLWGQRKGINQPQH
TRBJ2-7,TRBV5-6,ASSIDGTGFRVAY